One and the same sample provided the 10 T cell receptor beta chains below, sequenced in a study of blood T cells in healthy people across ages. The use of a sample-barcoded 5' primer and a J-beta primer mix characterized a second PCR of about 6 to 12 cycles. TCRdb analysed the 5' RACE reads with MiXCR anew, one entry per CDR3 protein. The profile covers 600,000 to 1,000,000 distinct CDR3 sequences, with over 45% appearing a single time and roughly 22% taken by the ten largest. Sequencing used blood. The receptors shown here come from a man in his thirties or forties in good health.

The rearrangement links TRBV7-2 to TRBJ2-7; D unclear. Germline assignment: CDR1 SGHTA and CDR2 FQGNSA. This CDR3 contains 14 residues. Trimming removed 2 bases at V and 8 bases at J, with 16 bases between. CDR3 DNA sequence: TGTGCCAGCAGCTTACCAGGTTCCCACGGCAAGCAGTACTTC. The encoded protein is CASSLPGSHGKQYF.

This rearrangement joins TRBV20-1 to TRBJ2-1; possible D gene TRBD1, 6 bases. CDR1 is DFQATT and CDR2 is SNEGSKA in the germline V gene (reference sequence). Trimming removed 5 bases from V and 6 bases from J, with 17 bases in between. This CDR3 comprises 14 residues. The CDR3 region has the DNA TGCAGTGCTCCTGACTTAATACAGGGCAATGAGCAGTTCTTC. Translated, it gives CSAPDLIQGNEQFF.

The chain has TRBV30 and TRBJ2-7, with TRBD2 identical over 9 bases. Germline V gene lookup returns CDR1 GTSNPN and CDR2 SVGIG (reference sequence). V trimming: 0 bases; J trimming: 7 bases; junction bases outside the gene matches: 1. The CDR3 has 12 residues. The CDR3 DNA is TGTGCCTGGAGTGTCAGCGGGGGGGAGCAGTACTTC. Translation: CAWSVSGGEQYF.

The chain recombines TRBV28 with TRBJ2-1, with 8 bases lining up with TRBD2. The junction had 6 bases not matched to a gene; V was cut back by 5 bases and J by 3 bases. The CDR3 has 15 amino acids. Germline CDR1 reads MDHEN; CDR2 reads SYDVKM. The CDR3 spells CASSPRTSLYNEQFF. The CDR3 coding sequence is TGTGCCAGCAGTCCTCGGACTAGCCTCTACAATGAGCAGTTCTTC.

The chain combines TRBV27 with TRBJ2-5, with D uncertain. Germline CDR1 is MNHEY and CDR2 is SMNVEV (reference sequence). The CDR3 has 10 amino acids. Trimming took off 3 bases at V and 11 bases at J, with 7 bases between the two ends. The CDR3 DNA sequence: TGTGCCAGCAGTTTCCTCAGGCAGTACTTC. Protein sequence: CASSFLRQYF.

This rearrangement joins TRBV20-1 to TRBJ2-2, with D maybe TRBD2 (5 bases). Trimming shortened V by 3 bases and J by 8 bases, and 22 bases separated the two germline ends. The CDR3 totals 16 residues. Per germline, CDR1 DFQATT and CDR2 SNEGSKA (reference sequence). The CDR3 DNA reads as TGCAGTGCTAGGACCGACGAGGAAGAGGGTTTTGGGGAGCTGTTTTTT. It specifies CSARTDEEEGFGELFF.

The CDR3 nucleotides read TGTGCCAGCAGCCCCCGGGCCCTAATCACAGATACGCAGTATTTT. It translates to CASSPRALITDTQYF. The J gene is TRBJ2-3, the V gene TRBV11-2; D ambiguous. The germline V gene encodes CDR1 SGHAT and CDR2 FQNNGV. Between the trimmed V and J ends, which lost 5 bases and 2 bases, there was a span of 14 bases. The CDR3 has 15 residues.

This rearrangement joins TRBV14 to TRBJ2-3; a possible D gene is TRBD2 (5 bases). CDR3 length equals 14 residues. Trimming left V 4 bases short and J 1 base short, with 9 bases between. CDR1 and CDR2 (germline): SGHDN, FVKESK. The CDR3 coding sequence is TGTGCCAGCAGCCCCCTGGAGGGCACAGATACGCAGTATTTT. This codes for CASSPLEGTDTQYF. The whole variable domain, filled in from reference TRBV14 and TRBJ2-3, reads EAGVTQFPSHSVIEKGQTVTLRCDPISGHDNLYWYRRVMGKEIKFLLHFVKESKQDESGMPNNRFLAERTGGTYSTLKVQPAELEDSGVYFCASSPLEGTDTQYFGPGTRLTVL.

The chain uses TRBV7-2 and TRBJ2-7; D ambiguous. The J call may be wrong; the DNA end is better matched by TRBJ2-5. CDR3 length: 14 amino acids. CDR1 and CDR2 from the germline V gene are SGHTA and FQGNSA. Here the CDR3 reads CASSADRVEETQYF. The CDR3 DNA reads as TGTGCCAGCAGCGCAGACCGTGTTGAGGAGACCCAGTACTTC.

Written as DNA, the CDR3 is TGCAGTGCCGAGCGACTAGCGGGAGTGAATGAGCAGTTCTTC. Translating it yields CSAERLAGVNEQFF. The V gene is TRBV20-1, the J gene TRBJ2-1; 12 bases are shared with TRBD2. This CDR3 is 14 amino acids long. Per the germline V gene, CDR1 is DFQATT and CDR2 is SNEGSKA (reference sequence). Germline trimming cut 6 bases from V and 7 bases from J; bases unmatched to any gene: 7.